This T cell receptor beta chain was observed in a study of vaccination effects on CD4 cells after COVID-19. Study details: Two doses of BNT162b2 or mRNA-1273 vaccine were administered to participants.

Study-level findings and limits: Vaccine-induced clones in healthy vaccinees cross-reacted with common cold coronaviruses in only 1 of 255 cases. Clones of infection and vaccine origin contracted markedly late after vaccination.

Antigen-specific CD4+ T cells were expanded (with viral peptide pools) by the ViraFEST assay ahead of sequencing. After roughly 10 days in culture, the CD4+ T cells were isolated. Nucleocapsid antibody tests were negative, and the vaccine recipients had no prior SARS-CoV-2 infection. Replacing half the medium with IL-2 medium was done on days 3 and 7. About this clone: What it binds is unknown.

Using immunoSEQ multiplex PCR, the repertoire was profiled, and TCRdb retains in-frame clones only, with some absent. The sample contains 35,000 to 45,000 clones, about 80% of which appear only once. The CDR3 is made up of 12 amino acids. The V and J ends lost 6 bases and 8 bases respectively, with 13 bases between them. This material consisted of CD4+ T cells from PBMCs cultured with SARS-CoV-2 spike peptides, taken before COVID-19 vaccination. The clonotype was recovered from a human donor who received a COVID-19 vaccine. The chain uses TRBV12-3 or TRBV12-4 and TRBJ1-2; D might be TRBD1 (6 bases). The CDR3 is CASRTTGTGYTF. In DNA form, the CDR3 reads TGTGCCAGCAGAACGACAGGTACCGGCTACACCTTC.